These T cell receptor beta chains were read from a single sample in a study of blood T cell repertoires in COVID-19. Using immunoSEQ multiplex PCR, the repertoire was profiled, and TCRdb retains in-frame clones only, with some absent. The data hold a few hundred thousand clones, with roughly 90% observed a single time. Input material: PBMCs or T cells enriched from blood (not recorded which). These TCRs come from a woman in her thirties or forties who had been exposed to COVID-19. Both conserved end residues are part of each CDR3. A D gene is named only where the DNA matches it firmly. Clone size appears in some rows only: once, few, many, or a class for an expanded clone.

clone_size j_call d_call v_call cdr3_nt cdr3_aa
- TRBJ1-2 TRBD1 TRBV12-3/TRBV12-4 TGTGCCAGCAGCGGGCAGGGGGCAGTTCGCTACACCTTC CASSGQGAVRYTF
- TRBJ2-7 - TRBV20-1 TGCAGTGCCAGTAACTTGGACAGTCTCTACGAGCAGTACTTC CSASNLDSLYEQYF
- TRBJ1-6 - TRBV6-5 TGTGCCAGCAGTTCCCTCAGGGGTTCACCCCTCCACTTT CASSSLRGSPLHF
- TRBJ1-5 - TRBV2 TGTGCCAGCAGTCCCCATGGGGCTCAGCCCCAGCATTTT CASSPHGAQPQHF
- TRBJ1-4 TRBD1 TRBV5-1 TGCGCCAGCAGATATACAGGGGCAAGAATTGAAAAACTGTTTTTT CASRYTGARIEKLFF
- TRBJ2-5 TRBD1 TRBV24-1 TGTGCCACCAGTGACCCGGGACAGGGGGAGACCCAGTACTTC CATSDPGQGETQYF
- TRBJ2-7 TRBD1 TRBV3-1/TRBV3-2 TGTGCCAGCAGTCGCACCGGGACAGGGGGATTCTACGAGCAGTACTTC CASSRTGTGGFYEQYF
- TRBJ1-1 - TRBV27 TGTGCCAGCAGTTCCCCCAGGCGGGGCATTGAAGCTTTCTTT CASSSPRRGIEAFF
- TRBJ1-2 - TRBV7-9 TGTGCCAGCAGGAACAGCCACGCTTACAACTATGGCTACACCTTC CASRNSHAYNYGYTF
- TRBJ2-7 TRBD2 TRBV10-3 TGTGCCATCAAGGGGACTAGGGGGGACGAGCAGTACTTC CAIKGTRGDEQYF
- TRBJ2-1 TRBD2 TRBV7-2 TGTGCCAGCAGCTTGCTAGCGGGAAACAATGAGCAGTTCTTC CASSLLAGNNEQFF
- TRBJ2-3 - TRBV24-1 TGTGCCACCAGTGACCGCCCGGGGGCAGGGGGAACAGATACGCAGTATTTT CATSDRPGAGGTDTQYF
- TRBJ2-5 TRBD1 TRBV24-1 TGTGCCACCAGTGACGCAACAGGGGGCCAAGAGACCCAGTACTTC CATSDATGGQETQYF
- TRBJ1-1 - TRBV7-2 TGTGCCAGCAGCTTAGTAGCCCAGTCGGGCACTGAAGCTTTCTTT CASSLVAQSGTEAFF
few TRBJ1-2 - TRBV7-9 TGTGCCAGCACTCAGGGGTATGGCTACACCTTC CASTQGYGYTF
- TRBJ1-1 TRBD1 TRBV29-1 TGCAGCGAAATCGGCTCCACAACCAGGGGGCATAACACTGAAGCTTTCTTT CSEIGSTTRGHNTEAFF
- TRBJ1-4 - TRBV15 TGTGCCACCAGCAAGGGGGAGGGGGTCGGCGAAAAACTGTTTTTT CATSKGEGVGEKLFF
- TRBJ2-1 TRBD2 TRBV7-3 TGTGCCAGCAGCCCGTCCCCTAGCGGGGAGTACAATGAGCAGTTCTTC CASSPSPSGEYNEQFF
- TRBJ1-3 - TRBV19 TGTGCCAGTAGTGCGGAGGGGTTTCGCTCTGGAAACACCATATATTTT CASSAEGFRSGNTIYF
- TRBJ1-1 TRBD1 TRBV30 TGTGCCTGGATTCTTACAGGGGGTCAGACTGAAGCTTTCTTT CAWILTGGQTEAFF
- TRBJ2-2 TRBD2 TRBV24-1 TGTGCCACCAGAGGACTAGCGGGAGGCGGGGAGCTGTTTTTT CATRGLAGGGELFF
- TRBJ2-5 - TRBV2 TGTGCCAGCACGTACCCAGGCACCCGTACGACCCAGTACTTC CASTYPGTRTTQYF
- TRBJ1-2 TRBD1 TRBV24-1 TGTGCCACCAGTGATTCGGACAGGGATGCGGCTAAGGGTAACTATGGCTACACCTTC CATSDSDRDAAKGNYGYTF
- TRBJ1-2 - TRBV7-9 TGTGCCAGCAGCCGTCAACAGTTCGGAAACTATGGCTACACCTTC CASSRQQFGNYGYTF
- TRBJ2-1 TRBD2 TRBV20-1 TGCAGTGCTAGTAAAAGCGGGAGGAACGAGCAGTTCTTC CSASKSGRNEQFF
- TRBJ1-4 - TRBV19 TGTGCCAGTAGTAGGAGGGATCCTCCTAATGAAAAACTGTTTTTT CASSRRDPPNEKLFF
- TRBJ1-6 - TRBV3-1/TRBV3-2 TGTGCCAGCAGCCAAGCCGACAGGTGGAGTTCACCCCTCCACTTT CASSQADRWSSPLHF
- TRBJ1-2 TRBD1 TRBV2 TGTGCCAGCAGTCCGGACAGGGGTGGCTATGGCTACACCTTC CASSPDRGGYGYTF
- TRBJ2-1 TRBD2 TRBV5-1 TGCGCCAGCAGCTTGGCAAGGCGGGAGGGCCTAGATGAGCAGTTCTTC CASSLARREGLDEQFF
- TRBJ1-5 - TRBV24-1 TGTGCCACCAGTACCCCCGGGGTGCCCCAGCATTTT CATSTPGVPQHF
- TRBJ2-3 TRBD2 TRBV5-1 TGCGCCAGCAGCTTGCAGCGGGGGGGCCGAGATACGCAGTATTTT CASSLQRGGRDTQYF
- TRBJ2-3 - TRBV12-5 TGTGCTAGTGGTTTGGGGCCGATCACAGATACGCAGTATTTT CASGLGPITDTQYF
- TRBJ1-3 - TRBV5-1 TGCGCCAGCAGCCAACACTCTGGAAACACCATATATTTT CASSQHSGNTIYF